These 14 T cell receptor beta chains originate from one sample sequenced in a study of T cells after yellow fever vaccination. TCRdb reprocessed the 5' RACE reads with MiXCR, giving one entry per CDR3 protein. The table shows about 630,000 distinct CDR3 sequences, with about 12% occurring only once. The sequencing here drew on PBMCs, taken on the day of the yellow fever booster vaccination. These receptor sequences come from a man younger than 45 who received the YFV17D yellow fever vaccine.

J is TRBJ1-3 and V is TRBV29-1, with D hard to call. The V gene lost 3 bases and the J gene lost 2 bases, with 11 bases spanning the gap. The CDR3 consists of 14 residues. Per the germline V gene, CDR1 is SQVTM and CDR2 is ANQGSEA. CDR3 sequence: CSVDQRPAGNTIYF. Here the CDR3 DNA reads TGCAGCGTTGATCAGAGACCTGCTGGAAACACCATATATTTT.

This clonotype appeared a few times. The V gene is TRBV27, the J gene TRBJ1-1, with unresolved D. Looked up from germline, CDR1 is MNHEY and CDR2 is SMNVEV (reference sequence). Trimming took 3 bases from V and 0 from J, leaving 8 bases between them. The CDR3 length is 14 residues. CDR3 in amino acids: CASSLTAMNTEAFF. CDR3 DNA: TGTGCCAGCAGTTTGACGGCCATGAACACTGAAGCTTTCTTT.

V is TRBV18 and J is TRBJ2-7; 7 bases map to TRBD1. The V segment lost 4 bases and the J segment 6 bases; nucleotides outside the gene matches: 6. The CDR3 spans 13 residues. Looked up from germline, CDR1 is KGHSH and CDR2 is LQKENI. CDR3 amino acids: CASSLQTGSEQYF. In DNA form, the CDR3 reads TGTGCCAGCTCACTCCAGACAGGGAGCGAGCAGTACTTC.

The CDR3 region has the DNA TGTGCCAGCAGCTTTACGACTAGCTCCTACAATGAGCAGTTCTTC. Translated, it gives CASSFTTSSYNEQFF. The rearrangement links TRBV11-3 to TRBJ2-1; tentative D call: TRBD2 (6 bases). Trimming left V 3 bases short and J 0 bases short, with 9 bases between. CDR1 and CDR2 (germline): SGHNT, YENEEA. This CDR3 has 15 amino acids.

Many counts were recorded for this clonotype. The J gene is TRBJ2-7, the V gene TRBV6-2 or TRBV6-3, with 7 nucleotides matching TRBD2. CDR1 is MNHEY, CDR2 SVGEGT, per germline. V shed 6 bases, J shed 3 bases, and the junction held 8 bases outside the gene matches. The CDR3 runs 14 residues. The CDR3 region has the DNA TGTGCCAGCAGCCTCACTAGCGCGTACTACGAGCAGTACTTC. Its protein is CASSLTSAYYEQYF.

The chain is built from TRBV5-1 and TRBJ2-3; D might be TRBD2 (6 bases). The V and J ends lost 1 base and 2 bases respectively, with 8 bases between them. CDR1 SGHRS and CDR2 YFSETQ come from the germline V gene. The CDR3 totals 14 residues. The CDR3 DNA sequence: TGCGCCAGCAGCTTGAGCGGGTTCACAGATACGCAGTATTTT. This encodes CASSLSGFTDTQYF.

This clonotype appeared many times. V is TRBV20-1 and J is TRBJ2-7, with 10 bases lining up with TRBD1. Germline V gene data show CDR1 as DFQATT and CDR2 as SNEGSKA (reference sequence). Unmatched junction bases numbered 15, after V lost 6 bases and J lost 4 bases. The CDR3 totals 16 residues. The CDR3 DNA reads as TGCAGTGCCAACAACAGACAGGGGGCGCGAGAGTACGAGCAGTACTTC. Protein sequence: CSANNRQGAREYEQYF.

The chain employs TRBV27 and TRBJ2-3, with TRBD2 matching over 7 bases. CDR1 and CDR2 (germline): MNHEY, SMNVEV (reference sequence). The CDR3 loop spans 16 amino acids. V lost 7 bases, J lost 4 bases, and 14 bases stayed unmatched. CDR3 amino acids: CASTRLAAGESDTQYF. The DNA for the CDR3 is TGTGCCAGCACACGTCTCGCCGCGGGAGAATCAGATACGCAGTATTTT.

The chain has TRBV20-1 and TRBJ2-7; 8 nucleotides align to TRBD1. The CDR3 is made up of 14 amino acids. Germline V gene lookup returns CDR1 DFQATT and CDR2 SNEGSKA (reference sequence). V was clipped by 6 bases and J by 2 bases; unmatched bases: 9. CDR3 sequence (DNA): TGCAGTGCCGAGGGGGACAGGCCCCCCTACGAGCAGTACTTC. Translated: CSAEGDRPPYEQYF.

This clonotype was seen a few times. The chain is built from TRBV5-1 and TRBJ2-3; D perhaps matches TRBD2 (6 bases). The CDR3 runs to 15 residues. The ends were cut back, 0 bases at V and 2 bases at J, with 10 bases in the middle. CDR1 and CDR2 from the germline V gene are SGHRS and YFSETQ. CDR3: CASSLGGTNTDTQYF. CDR3 DNA sequence: TGCGCCAGCAGCTTGGGCGGGACGAACACAGATACGCAGTATTTT. Drawing the rest from reference TRBV5-1 and TRBJ2-3, the complete variable domain is KAGVTQTPRYLIKTRGQQVTLSCSPISGHRSVSWYQQTPGQGLQFLFEYFSETQRNKGNFPGRFSGRQFSNSRSEMNVSTLELGDSALYLCASSLGGTNTDTQYFGPGTRLTVL.

This clonotype was counted at least ten times. The genes are TRBV18 and TRBJ2-7; D ambiguous. Deletions cut 8 bases from V and 0 bases from J, with 11 bases between. The CDR3 runs to 13 residues. CDR1 is KGHSH, CDR2 LQKENI, per germline. The CDR3 is CASSPPSSYEQYF. The CDR3 DNA reads TGTGCCAGCAGCCCGCCCTCCTCCTACGAGCAGTACTTC.

This rearrangement joins TRBV12-3 or TRBV12-4 to TRBJ2-3, with TRBD2 identical over 9 bases. CDR3 length: 14 amino acids. J was trimmed by 6 bases and V by 5 bases; bases with no gene match: 6. Here the CDR3 DNA reads TGTGCCAGCAGTCGTAGCGGGAGTGCGGATACGCAGTATTTT. Encoded protein: CASSRSGSADTQYF.

This sequence joins TRBV20-1 and TRBJ2-1; 11 bases fit TRBD2. The CDR3 has 17 residues. The germline V gene has CDR1 DFQATT and CDR2 SNEGSKA (reference sequence). V gave up 0 bases and J gave up 9 bases; unmatched junction bases: 13. The CDR3 DNA is TGCAGTGCTAGAGAAACGCTAGCGGGAGGTAGGGATGGTGAGCAGTTCTTC. Protein product: CSARETLAGGRDGEQFF.

The V gene is TRBV7-2, the J gene TRBJ1-5, with TRBD1 as a possible D gene (5 bases). The V gene lost 5 bases and the J gene lost 2 bases, with 13 bases spanning the gap. This CDR3 is built from 15 residues. Germline V gene lookup returns CDR1 SGHTA and CDR2 FQGNSA. The CDR3 loop reads CASSRDGGGNQPQHF. CDR3 coding DNA: TGTGCCAGCAGCCGAGACGGGGGAGGCAATCAGCCCCAGCATTTT. The complete variable domain, with remaining parts taken from reference TRBV7-2 and TRBJ1-5, reads GAGVSQSPSNKVTEKGKDVELRCDPISGHTALYWYRQSLGQGLEFLIYFQGNSAPDKSGLPSDRFSAERTGGSVSTLTIQRTQQEDSAVYLCASSRDGGGNQPQHFGDGTRLSIL.